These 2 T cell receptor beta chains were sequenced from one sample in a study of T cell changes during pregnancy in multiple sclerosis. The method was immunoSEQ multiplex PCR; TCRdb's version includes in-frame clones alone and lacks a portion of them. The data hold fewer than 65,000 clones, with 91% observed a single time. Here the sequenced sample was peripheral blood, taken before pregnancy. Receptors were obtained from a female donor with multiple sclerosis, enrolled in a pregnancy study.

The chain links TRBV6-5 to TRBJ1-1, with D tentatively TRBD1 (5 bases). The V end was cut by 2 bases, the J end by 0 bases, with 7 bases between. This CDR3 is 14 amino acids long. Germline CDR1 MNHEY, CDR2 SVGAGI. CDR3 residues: CASSYDRVNTEAFF. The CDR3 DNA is TGTGCCAGCAGTTACGACAGAGTGAACACTGAAGCTTTCTTT.

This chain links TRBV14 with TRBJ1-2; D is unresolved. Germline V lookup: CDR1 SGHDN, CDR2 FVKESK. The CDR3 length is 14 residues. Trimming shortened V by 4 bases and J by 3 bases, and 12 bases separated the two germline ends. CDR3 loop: CASSPNNADYGYTF. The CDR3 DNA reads TGTGCCAGCAGCCCAAACAACGCTGACTATGGCTACACCTTC.